The clone carrying this T cell receptor (beta chain) was seen a handful of times. The antigen is not known. The data derive from a study of T-cell memory formation after mild COVID-19. About the study: TCR clusters were mostly confined to one donor each. Points from the study as a whole: A second wave of clones peaked on day 37, and their SARS-CoV-2 specificity went unconfirmed. Mainly CM and EM harbored the contracting CD4+ clones; mainly EMRA harbored the CD8+ ones. Prior to infection, memory already included some responding clones, suggesting cross-reactive memory joined.

TCRdb fed the 5' RACE reads into MiXCR, producing one record per CDR3 protein. The sample consists of approximately 300,000 distinct CDR3 sequences, approximately 19% of them appearing once. Germline V gene sequence: CDR1 SGDLS, CDR2 YYNGEE. Trimming removed 3 bases at V and 3 bases at J, with 12 bases between. The CDR3 runs 15 residues. The clonotype was recovered from a man in his late teens or twenties who had mild COVID-19 (a few samples of this study predate the infection). Cell type and time point are not known. This sequence joins TRBV9 and TRBJ2-2; possibly TRBD1 for D (6 bases). Material: PBMCs or a T cell subset sorted from them (not recorded which). The CDR3: CASSAQGPYTGELFF. CDR3 DNA: TGTGCCAGCAGCGCCCAGGGGCCCTACACCGGGGAGCTGTTTTTT. Filled out from reference TRBV9 and TRBJ2-2, the complete variable domain reads DSGVTQTPKHLITATGQRVTLRCSPRSGDLSVYWYQQSLDQGLQFLIQYYNGEERAKGNILERFSAQQFPDLHSELNLSSLELGDSALYFCASSAQGPYTGELFFGEGSRLTVL.